What follows are 10 T cell receptor beta chains derived from one specimen sequenced in a study of OX40 agonist ivuxolimab in advanced cancers. This table comes from immunoSEQ multiplex PCR, and its TCRdb copy is limited to in-frame clones, with some not included. Of tens of thousands of clones listed, approximately 90% are singletons. Sequences were derived from CD4+ or CD8+ T cells sorted from blood, sampled in a trial of the OX40 agonist ivuxolimab. Receptors originate from an adult with an advanced solid tumor such as melanoma, head and neck, liver or kidney cancer.

About this clone: Relative to the germline gene, one junction end is altered; a read error may explain this. This chain joins TRBV7-9 and TRBJ2-7, with 9 bases matching TRBD2. This CDR3 contains 15 residues. Looked up from germline, CDR1 is SEHNR and CDR2 is FQNEAQ (reference sequence). The CDR3 nucleotides are TGTGCCAGCAGCCGTCTAGCGGGACTCTCCTGCGAGCAGTACTTC. This gives the protein CASSRLAGLSCEQYF.

This sequence joins TRBV7-9 and TRBJ2-7, with 9 nucleotides matching TRBD2. Germline assignment: CDR1 SEHNR and CDR2 FQNEAQ (reference sequence). V trimming: 3 bases; J trimming: 1 base; junction bases outside the gene matches: 4. The CDR3 is 15 amino acids. The CDR3 is CASSFTAGGSYEQYF. CDR3 coding DNA: TGTGCCAGCAGCTTTACAGCGGGAGGATCCTACGAGCAGTACTTC.

The CDR3 loop is CASSVEYTGELFF. In DNA, the CDR3 is TGTGCCAGCAGCGTAGAGTACACCGGGGAGCTGTTTTTT. This chain connects TRBV9 to TRBJ2-2; D call uncertain. Trimming shortened V by 0 bases and J by 3 bases, and 3 bases separated the two germline ends. The germline V gene has CDR1 SGDLS and CDR2 YYNGEE. The CDR3 has 13 residues.

In DNA, the CDR3 is TGTGCCATCAGTGACCAAGGACGGGTCACAGATACGCAGTATTTT. It translates to CAISDQGRVTDTQYF. The chain employs TRBV10-3 and TRBJ2-3; no clear D gene. The CDR3 loop spans 15 amino acids. CDR1 is ENHRY and CDR2 is SYGVKD in the germline V gene. Trimming took off 3 bases at V and 2 bases at J, with 12 bases between the two ends.

The chain carries TRBV7-8 and TRBJ2-2, with TRBD1 identical over 8 bases. The length of the CDR3 is 16 residues. The J segment lost 2 bases and the V segment lost 2 bases, leaving 4 bases of the junction unmatched. Per germline, CDR1 SGHVS and CDR2 FQNEAQ. The CDR3 DNA reads TGTGCCAGCAGCTTATCCCCAGGGGGCAACACCGGGGAGCTGTTTTTT. This translates into CASSLSPGGNTGELFF.

In its sample, this clone was seen once. This sequence joins TRBV4-1 and TRBJ2-7; possibly TRBD1 or TRBD2 for D (5 bases each). V was pared by 2 bases and J by 3 bases, with 11 bases between. CDR3 length: 14 residues. Germline V gives CDR1 MGHRA, CDR2 YSYEKL. The CDR3 here is CASSQPGPVYEQYF. The CDR3 nucleotides are TGCGCCAGCAGCCAACCGGGACCCGTCTACGAGCAGTACTTC.

This chain links TRBV10-1 with TRBJ2-3; D is uncertain. This CDR3 is 14 amino acids long. Germline CDR1 WNHNN, CDR2 SYGVQD (reference sequence). V was clipped by 6 bases and J by 1 base, with 11 bases between them. The CDR3 region has the DNA TGCGCCAGCAGCCCCCAGCTAGGCACAGATACGCAGTATTTT. The encoded protein is CASSPQLGTDTQYF.

This sequence joins TRBV2 and TRBJ2-3; tentative D call: TRBD2 (5 bases). CDR1 and CDR2 from the germline V gene are SNHLY and FYNNEI. This CDR3 comprises 13 residues. The V end was cut by 5 bases, the J end by 6 bases, with 12 bases between. In DNA form, the CDR3 reads TGTGCCAGCAGTAAAACGAGGGAGGATACGCAGTATTTT. Translating gives CASSKTREDTQYF.

This sequence joins TRBV9 and TRBJ2-1; D tentatively fits TRBD1 or TRBD2 (6 bases each). Trimming cost V 0 bases and J 8 bases, with 9 bases left between them. The germline V gene encodes CDR1 SGDLS and CDR2 YYNGEE. The CDR3 is 13 residues long. CDR3 sequence reads: CASSVGRGDEQFF. The CDR3 DNA is TGTGCCAGCAGCGTAGGGAGGGGGGATGAGCAGTTCTTC.

J is TRBJ2-7 and V is TRBV11-1; possible D gene TRBD2, 5 bases. Per germline, CDR1 SGHAT and CDR2 FQDESV (reference sequence). Trimming pared 3 bases from V and 7 bases from J, leaving 13 bases between. The CDR3 has 13 amino acids. The CDR3 region is CASSLERTGEQYF. In DNA, the CDR3 is TGTGCCAGCAGCTTGGAGAGGACGGGGGAGCAGTACTTC.